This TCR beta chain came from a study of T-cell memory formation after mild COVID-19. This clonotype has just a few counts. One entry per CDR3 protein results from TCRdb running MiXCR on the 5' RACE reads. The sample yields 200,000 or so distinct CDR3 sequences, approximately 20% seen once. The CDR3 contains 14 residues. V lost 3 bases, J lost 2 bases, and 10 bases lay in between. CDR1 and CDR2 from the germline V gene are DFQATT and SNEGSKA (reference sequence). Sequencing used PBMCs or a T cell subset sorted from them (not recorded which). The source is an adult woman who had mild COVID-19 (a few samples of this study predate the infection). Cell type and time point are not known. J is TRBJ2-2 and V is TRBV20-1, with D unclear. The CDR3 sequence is CSASALDNTGELFF. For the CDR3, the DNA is TGCAGTGCTAGTGCTCTAGATAACACCGGGGAGCTGTTTTTT.